The entry below describes one TCR beta chain. This clonotype was seen more than once but under ten times. What antigen it recognizes has not been identified. It has no much larger one-base neighbor in the sample; base qualities were not kept. The sample originates from a study of regulatory T cells in long-lasting Graves disease (TCRdb year 2021). About the investigation overall: Newly diagnosed Graves' disease patients had taken antithyroid drugs for less than 3 months. The study was registered as a clinical trial and conducted in China. Patients with persistent Graves' disease were compared with patients with newly diagnosed Graves' disease using TCR sequencing and RNA sequencing of peripheral blood. A total of about 35 samples underwent TCR sequencing, from about 13 patients with persistent Graves' disease and around 20 patients with newly diagnosed Graves' disease. What the work shows at the level of the full study, not this receptor alone: The authors noted that the small sample size was a limitation that may lower accuracy. A larger number of public clonotypes was shared among persistent patients (approximately 2,500) than among newly diagnosed patients (around 970). Only the TCR beta chain was sequenced and analyzed. Preferential use of TRBV28, TRBJ1-2 and TRBJ2-5 was observed in persistent disease, whereas TRBV20-1 and TRBJ2-1 were favored in newly diagnosed disease. The study examined only peripheral blood because the primary lesion, thyroid tissue, could not be accessed. Persistent Graves' disease patients showed lower TCR Shannon entropy and fewer highly expanded clones than newly diagnosed patients, suggesting clonal expansion.

Library generation was performed with multiplex PCR. Data came from an Illumina HiSeq 4000. TCR beta libraries were built with iRepertoire HTBI primers and Arm-PCR amplification of CDR3 regions. Before sequencing, the PCR products went through gel purification. For the original study's pipeline: A total of 62 TRBV and 14 TRBJ segments were identified across samples and were used for gene usage analysis of CDR3 amino acid clonotypes. COPE and FqMerger were used to merge the filtered high-quality paired reads into contigs. BLAST was used to align contigs to IMGT TRBV, TRBD and TRBJ reference genes, with CDR3 defined following IMGT. Any clonotype with a frequency above 0.1% was classified as a highly expanded clone. Repertoire diversity was measured by Shannon entropy, and V-J evenness by the Gini coefficient. A clonotype found in more than one individual was treated as public. Through fastp at Q25 and MiXCR, TCRdb rebuilt clones from the public reads, retaining in-frame beta chains. All rows with the same CDR3 protein become a single entry with the most common DNA and genes. The V and J calls reflect TCRdb's pipeline rather than the authors' work. The sample table contains about 540,000 distinct CDR3 sequences; only one count was recorded for about 14% of them. The leading ten clones occupy 10% of the sample.

The germline V gene (reference sequence) sets CDR1 to LNHDA and CDR2 to SQIVND. Trimming removed 5 bases from V and 5 bases from J, leaving 13 bases between the germline ends. Taken from cysteine to phenylalanine, the CDR3 has 13 residues. This entry keeps only the CDR3 DNA: 39 bases, framed from base 1. The sample's time point label is to be understood as: newly diagnosed GD, antithyroid drugs for less than 3 months. RNA was extracted from PBMCs in TRIzol for both TCR sequencing and RNA sequencing. The diagnosis of Graves' disease was made according to American Thyroid Association guidelines. The patients came from an endocrinology department in Xi'an, China. Each patient gave roughly 8.4 milliliters of peripheral blood, collected in an EDTA anticoagulant tube. Ficoll Paque Plus density gradient separation was used to isolate PBMCs, and no further T cell sorting was performed. RNA quality was checked with an Agilent 2100 Bioanalyzer and agarose gel, and concentration with a NanoDrop 2000.

These same records also appear under a second study, on T cells in Graves' hyperthyroidism and ophthalmopathy. That second report states: Graves' hyperthyroidism was defined as stable when no progression to ophthalmopathy occurred over 18 months of follow-up. Hyperthyroidism patients were newly diagnosed, had a disease duration of under 2 months, and were aged 18 to 65 years. Patients with uncontrolled infections, other autoimmune diseases, pregnancy or lactation were excluded. Diagnoses were established on the basis of clinical symptoms, serum thyroxine and TRAb, thyroid ultrasound, and orbital computed tomography. For the first round of RT-PCR on the TCR CDR3, the HTBI primer set was used together with the Qiagen OneStep RT-PCR kit. Most expanded thyroid clonotypes (frequency above 0.001) were also detected in blood, suggesting blood repertoires may reflect thyroid immune responses. A 13 V-J signature model separated ophthalmopathy from stable hyperthyroidism, with about 88% sensitivity and 81.08% specificity in cross-validation and 80%/75% in testing. In validation, progression to ophthalmopathy was predicted by the model with 65% to 71% sensitivity and 72.22% specificity, a median of approximately 6.5 months before onset. To identify distinguishing TCR V-J signatures, a discovery cohort of about a hundred patients was used, comprising 43 with Graves' ophthalmopathy and under 60 with stable Graves' hyperthyroidism. Prospective prediction of ophthalmopathy was tested in an independent validation cohort of approximately 18 hyperthyroidism patients and 15 to 17 patients who later progressed to ophthalmopathy. The approximately 100 discovery patients were randomly divided into training and test sets at a 7:3 ratio. Thyroid tissue and blood T-cell repertoires from about six Graves' hyperthyroidism patients were also compared in the study. After blood sampling, hyperthyroidism patients were treated with methimazole at a starting dose of 30 mg daily, and ophthalmopathy patients were treated with high-dose intravenous methylprednisolone. The libraries were constructed in a second round of multiplex PCR and then size-selected and purified. Libraries were sequenced paired-end with 100 bp reads on an Illumina HiSeq2000. SOAPnuke was used to process the raw data, removing reads that contained adapters or uncalled bases, had a mean Phred below 15, or lacked an exact match to the constant primer or identifier. COPE v1.2.5 was used to merge high-quality paired reads, and clonotypes were defined as unique nucleotide sequences. MiTCR v1.1 was used to align the clonotypes against IMGT TRBV, TRBD and TRBJ reference segments. The analysis included only V-J combinations with a frequency above 0.0001, which together covered 98% to 99.2% of the repertoires. The TCS score was defined as the ratio of F50 (clonal expansion) to E x V (chaos), calculated using BLOSUM62-based TCRdist between CDR3 peptides within each V-J. Welch's t-statistics and random forest reduced just over 500 V-J features to about 12, which were used in a naive Bayes classifier (R e1071). Sample size was not statistically predetermined, and investigators were not blinded to group allocation. The paper describes TCR Vbeta CDR3 sequencing of about 140 peripheral blood samples, made up of roughly 40 ophthalmopathy patients, around 73 hyperthyroidism patients and approximately 17 progressor patients.

The source was peripheral blood mononuclear cells (PBMCs), collected at new diagnosis, from a patient treated with antithyroid drugs. The chain employs TRBV19 and TRBJ2-7, with the D segment possibly TRBD1 or TRBD2, each aligning over 5 bases. This TCR was recovered from a man younger than 45 with Graves disease. Donor details come from another sample of the same person, matched by shared clones. The CDR3 protein: CASSRGRENEQYF. The nucleotides read TGTGCCAGTAGTCGGGGCAGGGAAAACGAGCAGTACTTC. With the rest looked up from the reference TRBV19 and TRBJ2-7 genes rather than sequenced, the full variable domain is DGGITQSPKYLFRKEGQNVTLSCEQNLNHDAMYWYRQDPGQGLRLIYYSQIVNDFQKGDIAEGYSVSREKKESFPLTVTSAQKNPTAFYLCASSRGRENEQYFGPGTRLTVT.